This entry describes one T cell receptor (beta chain). These data are taken from a study of blood T cell repertoires in COVID-19. Germline CDR1 LNHDA, CDR2 SQIVND (reference sequence). The V and J ends lost 5 bases and 7 bases respectively, with 11 bases between them. The CDR3 is 12 residues long. The method was immunoSEQ multiplex PCR; TCRdb's version includes in-frame clones alone and lacks a portion of them. The table records 180,000 or so clones, under 85% of them present only once. The clonotype comes from a woman aged 80 or over with acute or convalescent COVID-19. The chain combines TRBV19 with TRBJ1-2; D remains unclear. Sequencing was performed on peripheral blood. This CDR3 reads CASSAQRAGYTF. In DNA, the CDR3 is TGTGCCAGTAGTGCGCAGAGGGCTGGCTACACCTTC.